The T cell receptor beta chain under discussion was sequenced for a study of T cells in Graves' hyperthyroidism and ophthalmopathy (dated by TCRdb to about 2019). Regarding the research as a whole: Peripheral blood samples were taken at initial diagnosis, before any treatment was given. Prospective prediction of ophthalmopathy was tested in an independent validation cohort consisting of about 20 hyperthyroidism patients and more than 15 patients who later progressed to ophthalmopathy. To identify distinguishing TCR V-J signatures, a discovery cohort of some 100 patients was used, comprising 43 with Graves' ophthalmopathy and under 60 with stable Graves' hyperthyroidism. TCR Vbeta CDR3 sequencing of 135 peripheral blood samples (under 45 ophthalmopathy, about 80 hyperthyroidism and roughly 17 progressor patients) is reported in the paper. For training and testing, the 100 or so patients in the discovery cohort were randomly divided in a 7:3 ratio. In several Graves' hyperthyroidism patients, the study also compared T-cell repertoires from thyroid tissue with T-cell repertoires from blood. Following sampling, methimazole starting at 30 mg daily was given to hyperthyroidism patients, and high-dose intravenous methylprednisolone was given to ophthalmopathy patients.

This clonotype was counted at least ten times. The antigen this receptor binds is unknown. Base qualities are missing; no much larger clone stands one base away. CDR1 and CDR2 are drawn from the germline V gene: MNHNS, SASEGT. Ends trimmed: V by 8 bases, J by 4 bases; bases unmatched to a gene: 7. Reading from cysteine to phenylalanine, the CDR3 counts 15 amino acids. The DNA shown is the 45-base CDR3, in frame from base 1. What the authors observed across the whole study: Sample size was not statistically predetermined, and investigators were not blinded to group allocation. Most expanded thyroid clonotypes (frequency above 0.001) were also found in blood, which suggests that blood repertoires may mirror thyroid immune responses. In cross-validation, a model built on a 13 V-J signature told ophthalmopathy apart from stable hyperthyroidism with over 85% sensitivity and around 83% specificity, and in testing the same model reached 80%/75%. In validation, progression to ophthalmopathy was predicted by the model with around 70% sensitivity and roughly 76% specificity, a median of about 6 months before onset.

The TCR beta CDR3 regions were amplified from RNA transcripts. The TCR CDR3 was subjected to a first round of RT-PCR using the HTBI primer set and the Qiagen OneStep RT-PCR kit. Libraries were constructed in a second round of multiplex PCR, after which size selection and purification were carried out. The libraries were sequenced on an Illumina HiSeq2000 using paired-end 100 bp reads. For the original study's pipeline: Raw data were processed with SOAPnuke, discarding reads with adapters, uncalled bases, mean Phred below 15, or no exact constant-primer or identifier match. High-quality paired reads were merged using COPE v1.2.5, and each unique nucleotide sequence was defined as a clonotype. MiTCR v1.1 was used to align clonotypes to the IMGT TRBV, TRBD and TRBJ reference segments. Analysis was restricted to V-J combinations with a frequency above 0.0001, which covered roughly 99% of repertoires. The TCS score was defined as the ratio of F50 (clonal expansion) to E x V (chaos), calculated using BLOSUM62-based TCRdist between CDR3 peptides within each V-J. Welch's t-statistics and random forest reduced around 550 V-J features to 10 to 15, which were used in a naive Bayes classifier (R e1071). The similarity between thyroid and blood repertoires was quantified using the Morisita-Horn index. Through fastp at Q25 and MiXCR, TCRdb rebuilt clones from the public reads, retaining in-frame beta chains. For every CDR3 protein sequence, its rows merge into one entry that carries the most common genes and DNA. TCRdb's processing, not the authors', yielded these V and J calls. The sample data list 640,000 or so distinct CDR3 sequences, and roughly 15% of these were observed just once. The ten most abundant clones make up about 4.5% of the sample.

Ophthalmopathy patients had moderately to severely active disease, Clinical Activity Score of at least 3, NOSPECS grade of at least 4, and duration under 3 months. Any patient with an uncontrolled infection, another autoimmune disease, pregnancy or lactation was excluded. Clinical symptoms, serum thyroxine and TRAb, thyroid ultrasound, and orbital computed tomography formed the basis for the diagnoses. PBMCs were separated from approximately 9.9 ml of fresh peripheral blood using Ficoll-Paque density gradient centrifugation. Total RNA was extracted with Trizol reagent, and quality was checked on an Agilent 2100 Bioanalyzer.

Sequencing was carried out using blood. The chain is assembled from TRBV6-1 and TRBJ2-2; the central 10 bases match TRBD2. This TCR derives from a woman in her thirties or forties with Graves' ophthalmopathy. CDR3 protein: CASRSGRASTGELFF. In nucleotide form, the sequence is TGTGCCAGCCGGAGCGGGAGGGCCTCCACCGGGGAGCTGTTTTTT.